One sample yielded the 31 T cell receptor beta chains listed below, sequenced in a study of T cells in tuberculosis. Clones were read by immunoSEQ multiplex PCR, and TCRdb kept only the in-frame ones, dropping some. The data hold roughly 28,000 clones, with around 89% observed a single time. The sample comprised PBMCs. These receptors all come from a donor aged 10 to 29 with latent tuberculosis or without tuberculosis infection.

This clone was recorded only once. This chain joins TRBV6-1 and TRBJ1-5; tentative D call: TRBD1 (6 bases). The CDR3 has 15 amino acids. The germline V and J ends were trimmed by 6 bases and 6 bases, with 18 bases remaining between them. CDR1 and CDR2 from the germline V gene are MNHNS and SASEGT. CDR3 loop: CASRPLGGASQPQHF. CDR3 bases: TGTGCCAGCAGACCTCTCGGGGGGGCGAGTCAGCCCCAGCATTTT.

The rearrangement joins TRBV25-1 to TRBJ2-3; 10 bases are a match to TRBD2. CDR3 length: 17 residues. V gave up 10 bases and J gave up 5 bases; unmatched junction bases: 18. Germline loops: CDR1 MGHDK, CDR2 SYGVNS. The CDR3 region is CATEGLAGAGRIDTQYF. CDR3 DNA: TGTGCCACCGAGGGGCTAGCGGGGGCCGGGAGGATAGATACGCAGTATTTT.

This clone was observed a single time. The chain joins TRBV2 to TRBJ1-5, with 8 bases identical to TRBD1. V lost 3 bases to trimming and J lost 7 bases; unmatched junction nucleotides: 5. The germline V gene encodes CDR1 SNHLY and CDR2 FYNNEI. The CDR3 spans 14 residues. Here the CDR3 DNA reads TGTGCCAGCAGTGAGGGGACAGGCGAGCAGCCCCAGCATTTT. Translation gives CASSEGTGEQPQHF. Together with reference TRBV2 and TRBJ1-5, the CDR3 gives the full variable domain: EPEVTQTPSHQVTQMGQEVILRCVPISNHLYFYWYRQILGQKVEFLVSFYNNEISEKSEIFDDQFSVERPDGSNFTLKIRSTKLEDSAMYFCASSEGTGEQPQHFGDGTRLSIL.

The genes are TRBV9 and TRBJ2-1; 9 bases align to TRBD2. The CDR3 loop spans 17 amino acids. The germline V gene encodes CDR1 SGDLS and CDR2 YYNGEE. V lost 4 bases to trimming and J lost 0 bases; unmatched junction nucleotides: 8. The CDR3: CASSRGERGDSYNEQFF. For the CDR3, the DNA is TGTGCCAGCAGCCGTGGGGAGCGGGGGGACTCCTACAATGAGCAGTTCTTC. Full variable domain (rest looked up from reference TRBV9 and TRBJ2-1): DSGVTQTPKHLITATGQRVTLRCSPRSGDLSVYWYQQSLDQGLQFLIQYYNGEERAKGNILERFSAQQFPDLHSELNLSSLELGDSALYFCASSRGERGDSYNEQFFGPGTRLTVL.

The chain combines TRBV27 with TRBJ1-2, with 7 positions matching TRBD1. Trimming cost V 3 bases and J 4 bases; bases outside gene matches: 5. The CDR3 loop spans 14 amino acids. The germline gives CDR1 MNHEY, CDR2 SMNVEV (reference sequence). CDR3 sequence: CASSLTGSTYGYTF. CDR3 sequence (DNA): TGTGCCAGCAGTTTGACAGGGTCCACCTATGGCTACACCTTC.

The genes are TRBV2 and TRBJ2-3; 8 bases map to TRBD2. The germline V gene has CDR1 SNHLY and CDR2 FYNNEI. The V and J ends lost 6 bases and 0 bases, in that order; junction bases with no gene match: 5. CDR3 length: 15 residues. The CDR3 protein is CASRIAGLSTDTQYF. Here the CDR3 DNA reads TGTGCCAGCAGGATAGCGGGACTTAGCACAGATACGCAGTATTTT.

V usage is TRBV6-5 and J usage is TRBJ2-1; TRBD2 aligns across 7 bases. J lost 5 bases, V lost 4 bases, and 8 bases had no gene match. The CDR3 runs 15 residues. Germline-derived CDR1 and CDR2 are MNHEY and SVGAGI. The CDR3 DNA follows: TGTGCCAGCAGTTTCTCAGCGGGGCCTCACAATGAGCAGTTCTTC. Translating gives CASSFSAGPHNEQFF.

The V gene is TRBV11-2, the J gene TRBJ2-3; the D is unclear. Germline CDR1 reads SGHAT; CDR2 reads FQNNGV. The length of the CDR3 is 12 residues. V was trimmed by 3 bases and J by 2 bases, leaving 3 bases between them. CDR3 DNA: TGTGCCAGCAGCTTGGCCACAGATACGCAGTATTTT. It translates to CASSLATDTQYF. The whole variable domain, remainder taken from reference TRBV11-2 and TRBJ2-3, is EAGVAQSPRYKIIEKRQSVAFWCNPISGHATLYWYQQILGQGPKLLIQFQNNGVVDDSQLPKDRFSAERLKGVDSTLKIQPAKLEDSAVYLCASSLATDTQYFGPGTRLTVL.

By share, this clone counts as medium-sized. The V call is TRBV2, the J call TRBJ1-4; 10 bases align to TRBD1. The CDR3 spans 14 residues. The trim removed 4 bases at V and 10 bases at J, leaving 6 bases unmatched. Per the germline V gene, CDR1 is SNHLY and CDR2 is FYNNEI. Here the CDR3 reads CASSVETGGGKLFF. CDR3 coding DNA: TGTGCCAGCAGTGTGGAGACAGGGGGCGGAAAACTGTTTTTT. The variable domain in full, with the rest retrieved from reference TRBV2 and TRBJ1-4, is EPEVTQTPSHQVTQMGQEVILRCVPISNHLYFYWYRQILGQKVEFLVSFYNNEISEKSEIFDDQFSVERPDGSNFTLKIRSTKLEDSAMYFCASSVETGGGKLFFGSGTQLSVL.

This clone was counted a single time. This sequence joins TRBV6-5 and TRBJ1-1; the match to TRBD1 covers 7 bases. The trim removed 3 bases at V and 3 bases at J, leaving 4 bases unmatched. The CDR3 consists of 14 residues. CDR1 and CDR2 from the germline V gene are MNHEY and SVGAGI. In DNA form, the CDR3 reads TGTGCCAGCAGTTATAGGACAGGCGACACTGAAGCTTTCTTT. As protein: CASSYRTGDTEAFF.

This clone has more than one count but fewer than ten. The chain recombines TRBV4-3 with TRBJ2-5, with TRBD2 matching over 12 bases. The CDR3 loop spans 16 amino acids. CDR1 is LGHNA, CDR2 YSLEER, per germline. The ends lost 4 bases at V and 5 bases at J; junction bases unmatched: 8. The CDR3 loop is CASSPTGTSGWETQYF. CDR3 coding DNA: TGCGCCAGCAGCCCAACCGGGACTAGCGGGTGGGAGACCCAGTACTTC.

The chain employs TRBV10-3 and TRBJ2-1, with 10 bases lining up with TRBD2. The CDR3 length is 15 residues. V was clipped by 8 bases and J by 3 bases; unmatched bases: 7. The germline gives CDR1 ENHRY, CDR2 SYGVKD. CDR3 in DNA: TGTGCCATCGAGCGAGCGGGGGGGAGCTACAATGAGCAGTTCTTC. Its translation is CAIERAGGSYNEQFF.

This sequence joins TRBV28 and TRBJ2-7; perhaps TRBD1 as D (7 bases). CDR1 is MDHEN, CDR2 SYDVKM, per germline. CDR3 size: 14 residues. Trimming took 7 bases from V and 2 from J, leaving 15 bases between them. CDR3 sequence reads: CASISGDRAYEQYF. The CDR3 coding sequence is TGTGCCAGCATTTCGGGGGACAGAGCCTACGAGCAGTACTTC.

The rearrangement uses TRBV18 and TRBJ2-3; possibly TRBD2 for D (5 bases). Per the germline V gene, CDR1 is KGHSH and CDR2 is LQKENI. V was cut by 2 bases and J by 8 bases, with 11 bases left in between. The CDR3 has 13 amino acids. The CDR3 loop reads CASSPDGGLTQYF. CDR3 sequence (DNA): TGTGCCAGCTCACCAGACGGCGGGCTTACGCAGTATTTT.

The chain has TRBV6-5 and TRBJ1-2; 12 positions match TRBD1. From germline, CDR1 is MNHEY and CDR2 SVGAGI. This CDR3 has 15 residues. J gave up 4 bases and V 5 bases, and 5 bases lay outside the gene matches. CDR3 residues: CASSQGQGAVYGYTF. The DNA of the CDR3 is TGTGCCAGCAGTCAGGGACAGGGGGCTGTCTATGGCTACACCTTC.

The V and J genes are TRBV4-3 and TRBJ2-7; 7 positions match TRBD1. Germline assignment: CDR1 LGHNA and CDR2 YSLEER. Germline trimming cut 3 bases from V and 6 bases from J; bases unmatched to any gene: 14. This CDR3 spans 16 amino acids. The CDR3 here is CASSQETGARSGEQYF. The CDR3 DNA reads TGCGCCAGCAGCCAGGAAACAGGGGCAAGGAGCGGCGAGCAGTACTTC.

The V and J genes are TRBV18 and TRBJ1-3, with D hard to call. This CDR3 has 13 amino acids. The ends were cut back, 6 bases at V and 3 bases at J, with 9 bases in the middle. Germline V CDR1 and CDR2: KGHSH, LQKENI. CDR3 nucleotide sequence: TGTGCCAGCTCCGTTGGAGGTGGAAACACCATATATTTT. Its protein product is CASSVGGGNTIYF.

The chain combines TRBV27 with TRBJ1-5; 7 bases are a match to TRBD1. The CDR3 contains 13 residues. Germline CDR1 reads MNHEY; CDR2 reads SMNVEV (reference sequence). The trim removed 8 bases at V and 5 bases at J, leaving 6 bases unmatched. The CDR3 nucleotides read TGTGCCAGCCGGGACAGCCTACATCAGCCCCAGCATTTT. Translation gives CASRDSLHQPQHF.

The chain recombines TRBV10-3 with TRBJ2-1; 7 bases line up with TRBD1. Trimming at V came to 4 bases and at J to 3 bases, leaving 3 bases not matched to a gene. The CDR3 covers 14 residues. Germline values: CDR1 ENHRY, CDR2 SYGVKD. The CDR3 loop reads CAISGDRYYNEQFF. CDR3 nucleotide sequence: TGTGCCATCAGTGGGGACAGATACTACAATGAGCAGTTCTTC.

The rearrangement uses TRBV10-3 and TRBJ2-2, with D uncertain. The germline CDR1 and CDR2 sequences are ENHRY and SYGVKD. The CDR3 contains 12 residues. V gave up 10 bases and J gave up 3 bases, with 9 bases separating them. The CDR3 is CATGRDTGELFF. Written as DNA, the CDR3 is TGTGCCACCGGTCGGGACACCGGGGAGCTGTTTTTT.

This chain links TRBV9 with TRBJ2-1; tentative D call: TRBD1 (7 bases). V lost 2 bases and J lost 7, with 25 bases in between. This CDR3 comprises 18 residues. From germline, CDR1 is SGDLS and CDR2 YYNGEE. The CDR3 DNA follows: TGTGCCAGCAGCGTTGACGTGACAAGACAGGGCGGAGGGAATGAGCAGTTCTTC. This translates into CASSVDVTRQGGGNEQFF.

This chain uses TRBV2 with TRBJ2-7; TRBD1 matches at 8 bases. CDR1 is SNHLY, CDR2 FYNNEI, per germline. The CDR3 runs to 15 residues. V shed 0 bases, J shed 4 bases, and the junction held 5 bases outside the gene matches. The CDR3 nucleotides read TGTGCCAGCAGTGAAGCGACAGGGGAGGTGTACGAGCAGTACTTC. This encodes CASSEATGEVYEQYF.

CDR3 nucleotide sequence: TGTGCCAGCAGACCTCAAAGGGGAGGGGGCACTGAAGCTTTCTTT. Protein product: CASRPQRGGGTEAFF. This rearrangement joins TRBV9 to TRBJ1-1; possible D gene TRBD1, 6 bases. V was cut by 5 bases and J by 4 bases, with 18 bases left in between. The CDR3 length is 15 residues. Germline V gene data show CDR1 as SGDLS and CDR2 as YYNGEE. The full variable domain, completed using reference TRBV9 and TRBJ1-1, is DSGVTQTPKHLITATGQRVTLRCSPRSGDLSVYWYQQSLDQGLQFLIQYYNGEERAKGNILERFSAQQFPDLHSELNLSSLELGDSALYFCASRPQRGGGTEAFFGQGTRLTVV.

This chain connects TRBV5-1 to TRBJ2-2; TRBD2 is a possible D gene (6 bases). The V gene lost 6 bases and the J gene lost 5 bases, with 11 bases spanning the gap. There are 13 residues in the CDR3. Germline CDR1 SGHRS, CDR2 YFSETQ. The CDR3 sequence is CASMGTQTGELFF. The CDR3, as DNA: TGCGCCAGCATGGGGACTCAAACCGGGGAGCTGTTTTTT.

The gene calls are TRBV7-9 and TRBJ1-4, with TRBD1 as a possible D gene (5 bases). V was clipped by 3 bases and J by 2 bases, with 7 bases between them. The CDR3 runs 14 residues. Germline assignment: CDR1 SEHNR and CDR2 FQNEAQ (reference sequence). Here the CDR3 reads CASSFGGTNEKLFF. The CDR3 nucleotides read TGTGCCAGCAGCTTTGGGGGGACTAATGAAAAACTGTTTTTT.

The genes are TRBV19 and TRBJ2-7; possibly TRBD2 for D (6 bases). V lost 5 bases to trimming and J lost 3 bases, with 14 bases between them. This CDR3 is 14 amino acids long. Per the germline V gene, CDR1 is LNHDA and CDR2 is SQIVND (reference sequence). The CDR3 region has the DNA TGTGCCAGTAGTGCCGGGACGGGAGTCTACGAGCAGTACTTC. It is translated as CASSAGTGVYEQYF.

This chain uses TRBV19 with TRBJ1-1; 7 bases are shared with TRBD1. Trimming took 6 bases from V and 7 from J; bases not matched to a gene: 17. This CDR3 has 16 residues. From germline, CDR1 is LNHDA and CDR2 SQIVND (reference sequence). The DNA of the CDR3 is TGTGCCAGTAGCAAAACCGGTGGCAGGGGGATTGGTGAAGCTTTCTTT. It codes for CASSKTGGRGIGEAFF. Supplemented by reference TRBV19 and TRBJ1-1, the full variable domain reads DGGITQSPKYLFRKEGQNVTLSCEQNLNHDAMYWYRQDPGQGLRLIYYSQIVNDFQKGDIAEGYSVSREKKESFPLTVTSAQKNPTAFYLCASSKTGGRGIGEAFFGQGTRLTVV.

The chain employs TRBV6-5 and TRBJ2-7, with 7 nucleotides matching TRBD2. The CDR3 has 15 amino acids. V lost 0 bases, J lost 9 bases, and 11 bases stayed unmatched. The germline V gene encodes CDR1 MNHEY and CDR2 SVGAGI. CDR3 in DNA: TGTGCCAGCAGTTACTCGATGGCCTCGGGGGAGGGGCAGTACTTC. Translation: CASSYSMASGEGQYF.

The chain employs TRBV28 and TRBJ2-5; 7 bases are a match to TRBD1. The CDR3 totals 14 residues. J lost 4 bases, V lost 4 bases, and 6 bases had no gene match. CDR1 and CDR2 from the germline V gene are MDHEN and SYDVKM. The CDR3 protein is CASSYPGQLETQYF. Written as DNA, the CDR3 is TGTGCCAGCAGTTACCCGGGACAGCTAGAGACCCAGTACTTC.

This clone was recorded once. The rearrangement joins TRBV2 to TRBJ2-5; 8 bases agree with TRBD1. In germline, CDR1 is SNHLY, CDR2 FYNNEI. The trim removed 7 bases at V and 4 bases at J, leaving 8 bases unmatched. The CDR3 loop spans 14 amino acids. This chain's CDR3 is CASTRTGTSETQYF. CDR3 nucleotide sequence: TGTGCCAGCACGCGGACAGGGACTTCAGAGACCCAGTACTTC.

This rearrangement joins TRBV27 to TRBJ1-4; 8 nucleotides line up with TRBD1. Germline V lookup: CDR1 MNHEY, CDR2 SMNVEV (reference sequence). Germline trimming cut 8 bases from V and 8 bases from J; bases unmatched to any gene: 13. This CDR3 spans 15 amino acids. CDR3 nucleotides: TGTGCCAGCGCCCGACAGGGGCCGGGATTCGAAAAACTGTTTTTT. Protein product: CASARQGPGFEKLFF. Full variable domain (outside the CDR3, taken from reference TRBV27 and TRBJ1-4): EAQVTQNPRYLITVTGKKLTVTCSQNMNHEYMSWYRQDPGLGLRQIYYSMNVEVTDKGDVPEGYKVSRKEKRNFPLILESPSPNQTSLYFCASARQGPGFEKLFFGSGTQLSVL.